Following are 25 T cell receptor beta chains from one sample sequenced in a study of blood T cell repertoires in COVID-19. Repertoires were generated with immunoSEQ multiplex PCR, while TCRdb's copy carries only in-frame clones and drops some. The sample holds roughly 150,000 clones, more than 70% seen once. What was sequenced was peripheral blood. The origin of the receptors is a man aged 55-75 years with acute or convalescent COVID-19.

The V gene is TRBV6-2 or TRBV6-3, the J gene TRBJ2-1, with 7 bases aligning to TRBD2. The V and J ends lost 2 bases and 10 bases, in that order; junction bases with no gene match: 8. CDR1 is MNHEY, CDR2 SVGEGT, per germline. CDR3 size: 14 residues. The chain's CDR3 is CASSYDGTKNEQFF. The CDR3 coding sequence is TGTGCCAGCAGTTACGACGGGACTAAGAACGAGCAGTTCTTC.

The CDR3 sequence is CASSRTGSNSPLHF. The CDR3 DNA reads as TGTGCCAGCAGCCGGACAGGTAGTAATTCACCCCTCCACTTT. This chain connects TRBV6-4 to TRBJ1-6; 7 nucleotides align to TRBD1. The CDR3 is 14 residues long. The germline gives CDR1 MRHNA, CDR2 SNTAGT. J gave up 6 bases and V 6 bases, and 5 bases lay outside the gene matches.

This sequence joins TRBV25-1 and TRBJ1-2, with D maybe TRBD1 (5 bases). The length of the CDR3 is 13 residues. V lost 9 bases, J lost 1 base, and 12 bases lay in between. In germline, CDR1 is MGHDK, CDR2 SYGVNS. In nucleotides, the CDR3 is TGTGCCAGTAACCCCGGGGGTAACTATGGCTACACCTTC. It translates to CASNPGGNYGYTF.

V usage is TRBV2 and J usage is TRBJ2-1; the D is unclear. Trimming stripped 8 bases from V and 4 bases from J, with 12 bases between. Germline-derived CDR1 and CDR2 are SNHLY and FYNNEI. The CDR3 is made up of 13 amino acids. The CDR3 loop is CASGLAVYNEQFF. CDR3 coding DNA: TGTGCCAGCGGTTTGGCAGTATACAATGAGCAGTTCTTC.

V gene TRBV6-2 or TRBV6-3 combines with J gene TRBJ1-6; 9 bases align to TRBD1. V was pared by 2 bases and J by 8 bases, with 4 bases of the junction left unmatched. CDR3 length: 15 amino acids. Germline loops: CDR1 MNHEY, CDR2 SVGEGT. CDR3 coding DNA: TGTGCCAGCAGTTACCAGGACAGGGGATATTCACCCCTCCACTTT. This codes for CASSYQDRGYSPLHF.

CDR3 nucleotide sequence: TGTGCCAGCAGCCCGAAGACAGGGGGCCGGTTTCCCGGGGAGCTGTTTTTT. It encodes CASSPKTGGRFPGELFF. The genes are TRBV7-2 and TRBJ2-2, with TRBD1 matching over 10 bases. The CDR3 spans 17 residues. V dropped 5 bases and J dropped 6; count of bases not matched to a gene: 12. Looked up from germline, CDR1 is SGHTA and CDR2 is FQGNSA. Filled out from reference TRBV7-2 and TRBJ2-2, the complete variable domain reads GAGVSQSPSNKVTEKGKDVELRCDPISGHTALYWYRQSLGQGLEFLIYFQGNSAPDKSGLPSDRFSAERTGGSVSTLTIQRTQQEDSAVYLCASSPKTGGRFPGELFFGEGSRLTVL.

Written as DNA, the CDR3 is TGTGCCAGCAGTGTTTCGCGGGGGGGCCAGGAGACCCAGTACTTC. This codes for CASSVSRGGQETQYF. V gene TRBV2 combines with J gene TRBJ2-5, with 9 nucleotides matching TRBD2. Germline trimming cut 4 bases from V and 5 bases from J; bases unmatched to any gene: 8. This CDR3 contains 15 residues. Germline CDR1 and CDR2: SNHLY and FYNNEI.

The V and J genes are TRBV10-3 and TRBJ1-1; 7 bases are a match to TRBD1. Trimming took 6 bases from V and 1 from J; bases not matched to a gene: 2. The CDR3 is 13 amino acids. Germline lookup yields CDR1 ENHRY and CDR2 SYGVKD. Written as DNA, the CDR3 is TGTGCCATCAGGTGGACAGGGAACACTGAAGCTTTCTTT. Protein sequence: CAIRWTGNTEAFF.

V and J are TRBV6-5 and TRBJ1-1, with 7 bases matching TRBD1. CDR1 is MNHEY, CDR2 SVGAGI, per germline. V lost 5 bases and J lost 4; bases outside the gene matches: 10. This CDR3 is 15 amino acids long. CDR3 bases: TGTGCCAGCAGTCCCCGACAGGGAGCCGTCACTGAAGCTTTCTTT. Translation gives CASSPRQGAVTEAFF.

This clone was seen more than once but under ten times. The chain couples TRBV3-1 (or the pseudogene TRBV3-2) to TRBJ1-2, with 8 nucleotides matching TRBD1. Germline V CDR1 and CDR2: LGHDT, YNNKEL (reference sequence). CDR3 size: 14 residues. V gave up 4 bases and J gave up 6 bases; unmatched junction bases: 7. CDR3 region: CASSPGQATNGYTF. The CDR3 DNA reads TGTGCCAGCAGCCCGGGACAGGCGACAAATGGCTACACCTTC.

J is TRBJ2-7 and V is TRBV18; tentative D call: TRBD1 (5 bases). Germline V CDR1 and CDR2: KGHSH, LQKENI. V was shortened by 2 bases and J by 7 bases, with 15 bases between the two germline ends. The CDR3 has 14 residues. CDR3 sequence (DNA): TGTGCCAGCTCACCAATCCAACAGGACGTAGAGCAGTACTTC. This codes for CASSPIQQDVEQYF.

V usage is TRBV5-5 and J usage is TRBJ2-3, with TRBD1 identical over 10 bases. With 0 bases clipped from V and 2 bases from J, the junction kept 6 bases outside the gene matches. The CDR3 has 17 residues. Germline lookup yields CDR1 SGHKS and CDR2 YYEKEE (reference sequence). CDR3 sequence (DNA): TGTGCCAGCAGCTTGGGGGGACAGGGGAGACTCACAGATACGCAGTATTTT. Translation: CASSLGGQGRLTDTQYF.

The V call is TRBV21-1, the J call TRBJ2-1; the table's D call, TRBD2, has no DNA check behind it. TRBV21-1 is noted as a pseudogene. The CDR3 covers 13 residues. The CDR3 loop is CASSKRNYNEQFF. CDR3 sequence (DNA): TGTGCCAGCAGCAAGAGGAACTACAATGAGCAGTTCTTC.

The V gene is TRBV9, the J gene TRBJ1-1; weak D call: TRBD1 (5 bases). CDR3 size: 15 residues. CDR1 is SGDLS and CDR2 is YYNGEE in the germline V gene. The V and J ends lost 3 bases and 4 bases respectively, with 16 bases between them. The CDR3 nucleotides are TGTGCCAGCAGCGGGGGGGTCTCGGCGAGCACTGAAGCTTTCTTT. It encodes CASSGGVSASTEAFF.

The chain joins TRBV5-8 to TRBJ2-3, with 7 bases aligning to TRBD2. The CDR3 sequence is 18 residues long. Germline CDR1 is SGHTS and CDR2 is YDEGEE. V shed 6 bases, J shed 3 bases, and the junction held 19 bases outside the gene matches. The CDR3, as DNA: TGTGCCAGCACCCTTAACACGGATTCTAGCGGCGTAACAGATACGCAGTATTTT. This gives the protein CASTLNTDSSGVTDTQYF.

This chain joins TRBV6-5 and TRBJ1-4; D perhaps matches TRBD1 (5 bases). CDR3 size: 16 residues. Germline assignment: CDR1 MNHEY and CDR2 SVGAGI. Deletions cut 0 bases from V and 8 bases from J, with 16 bases between. The CDR3 nucleotides read TGTGCCAGCAGTTACTCGTGGACAACGGCCGGGGAAAAACTGTTTTTT. Translated: CASSYSWTTAGEKLFF.

This rearrangement joins TRBV12-3 or TRBV12-4 to TRBJ2-7, with a possible D match to TRBD1 (5 bases). This CDR3 is built from 12 residues. Trimming stripped 5 bases from V and 10 bases from J, with 15 bases between. The CDR3 is CASSLRATDQYF. The CDR3 DNA follows: TGTGCCAGCAGTCTTAGGGCGACAGACCAGTACTTC.

The chain joins TRBV7-9 to TRBJ2-1, with 9 nucleotides matching TRBD1. This CDR3 has 18 residues. From germline, CDR1 is SEHNR and CDR2 FQNEAQ (reference sequence). V lost 4 bases to trimming and J lost 7 bases; unmatched junction nucleotides: 17. The CDR3 loop reads CASSSPVRTGARSNEQFF. CDR3 nucleotide sequence: TGTGCCAGCAGCTCTCCTGTACGGACAGGGGCCCGATCGAATGAGCAGTTCTTC.

The V and J genes are TRBV19 and TRBJ1-2; no reliable D call. The germline V and J ends were trimmed by 3 bases and 8 bases, with 7 bases remaining between them. Germline values: CDR1 LNHDA, CDR2 SQIVND (reference sequence). The CDR3 length is 11 residues. The CDR3 is CASSIGYGYTF. CDR3 nucleotides: TGTGCCAGTAGTATCGGGTACGGCTACACCTTC.

The CDR3 nucleotides read TGCGCCAGCAGTGAGGGGGGGCTTGGCTACACCTTC. This gives the protein CASSEGGLGYTF. The chain links TRBV5-1 to TRBJ1-2; perhaps TRBD1 as D (6 bases). The CDR3 is made up of 12 amino acids. Per the germline V gene, CDR1 is SGHRS and CDR2 is YFSETQ. V was trimmed by 5 bases and J by 7 bases, leaving 12 bases between them.

The chain couples TRBV7-8 to TRBJ2-2; 7 bases fit TRBD1. This CDR3 contains 16 residues. The germline CDR1 and CDR2 sequences are SGHVS and FQNEAQ. V was pared by 5 bases and J by 3 bases, with 9 bases of the junction left unmatched. The CDR3 nucleotides are TGTGCCAGCAGCCTAATAGAGGGGGCGCACACCGGGGAGCTGTTTTTT. It is translated as CASSLIEGAHTGELFF.

The J gene is TRBJ2-7, the V gene TRBV6-2 or TRBV6-3; D might be TRBD1 (5 bases). Per the germline V gene, CDR1 is MNHEY and CDR2 is SVGEGT. V was cut by 4 bases and J by 4 bases, with 8 bases left in between. The CDR3 spans 12 residues. The DNA for the CDR3 is TGTGCCAGCAGTTTGACAGATTACGAGCAGTACTTC. It yields the protein CASSLTDYEQYF.

The chain combines TRBV10-1 with TRBJ2-5; 10 nucleotides align to TRBD1. The trim removed 5 bases at V and 5 bases at J, leaving 11 bases unmatched. Looked up from germline, CDR1 is WNHNN and CDR2 is SYGVQD (reference sequence). The CDR3 covers 16 residues. This CDR3 is CASSRRTGTGEETQYF. Written as DNA, the CDR3 is TGCGCCAGCAGTCGTCGTACCGGGACAGGGGAGGAGACCCAGTACTTC.

The V gene is TRBV27, the J gene TRBJ2-7, with TRBD2 as a possible D gene (6 bases). Per the germline V gene, CDR1 is MNHEY and CDR2 is SMNVEV (reference sequence). V was pared by 6 bases and J by 3 bases, with 15 bases between. The CDR3 has 14 residues. As DNA, the CDR3 is TGTGCCAGCAGGATGTCGCGGGACGGCTACGAGCAGTACTTC. Its translation: CASRMSRDGYEQYF.

V usage is TRBV4-1 and J usage is TRBJ2-1; maybe TRBD1 (5 bases). The V gene lost 0 bases and the J gene lost 8 bases, with 17 bases spanning the gap. The CDR3 extends over 16 amino acids. Germline-derived CDR1 and CDR2 are MGHRA and YSYEKL. For the CDR3, the DNA is TGCGCCAGCAGCCAAGAAACCCAGGGCGCCAGGGATGAGCAGTTCTTC. Its protein product is CASSQETQGARDEQFF.